These T cell receptor beta chains were read from a single sample in a study of patients and donors after allogeneic stem cell transplantation. TCRdb re-analysed the RT-PCR reads in MiXCR, keeping a single row per CDR3 protein. The repertoire includes about 160,000 distinct CDR3 sequences, over 35% of them detected once, and around 50% sits in the top ten. Sequenced sample: blood, either unsorted or a sorted T cell fraction (not recorded which). These receptors all stem from a human donor who was either an allogeneic HSCT recipient or a stem cell or donor lymphocyte infusion donor (not recorded which). It is not recorded whose cells these are; they may come from a transplant donor. Both conserved end residues are part of each CDR3. Fields, in order: CDR3 protein, CDR3 DNA, V gene, J gene, D gene, clone size. D genes are given only for firm matches. Only some rows state a clone size, as once, few, many or a class for expanded clones.

CDR3 protein: CSARPTRIGEKLFF
CDR3 DNA: TGCAGTGCTAGGCCGACACGAATTGGGGAAAAACTGTTTTTT
V gene: TRBV20-1
J gene: TRBJ1-4
D gene: NA
clone size: few

CDR3 protein: CASRQTGLNTEAFF
CDR3 DNA: TGTGCCAGCAGGCAAACAGGGTTGAACACTGAAGCTTTCTTT
V gene: TRBV6-4
J gene: TRBJ1-1
D gene: NA
clone size: NA

CDR3 protein: CASSVEMNTEAFF
CDR3 DNA: TGTGCCAGCAGCGTAGAGATGAACACTGAAGCTTTCTTT
V gene: TRBV9
J gene: TRBJ1-1
D gene: NA
clone size: many

CDR3 protein: CASSGHRAPGDTQYF
CDR3 DNA: TGTGCCAGCAGCGGACACAGGGCCCCGGGGGATACGCAGTATTTT
V gene: TRBV9
J gene: TRBJ2-3
D gene: NA
clone size: NA

CDR3 protein: CSARLEEYF
CDR3 DNA: TGCAGTGCTAGATTGGAGGAGTACTTC
V gene: TRBV20-1
J gene: TRBJ2-7
D gene: NA
clone size: NA

CDR3 protein: CASSPYAVGGQPQHF
CDR3 DNA: TGTGCCAGCAGCCCTTACGCAGTGGGGGGTCAGCCCCAGCATTTT
V gene: TRBV4-2
J gene: TRBJ1-5
D gene: NA
clone size: NA

CDR3 protein: CASSATRGRGLGYTF
CDR3 DNA: TGTGCCAGCAGCGCGACCAGGGGGCGCGGCTTGGGCTACACCTTC
V gene: TRBV9
J gene: TRBJ1-2
D gene: TRBD1
clone size: few

CDR3 protein: CASSSGTTGNEKLFF
CDR3 DNA: TGTGCCAGCAGTTCCGGGACGACAGGCAATGAAAAACTGTTTTTT
V gene: TRBV27
J gene: TRBJ1-4
D gene: NA
clone size: NA

CDR3 protein: CASSLKVNTEAFF
CDR3 DNA: TGTGCCAGCAGCTTAAAGGTGAACACTGAAGCTTTCTTT
V gene: TRBV7-6
J gene: TRBJ1-1
D gene: NA
clone size: NA

CDR3 protein: CASSVDDNQPQHF
CDR3 DNA: TGTGCCAGCAGCGTAGATGACAATCAGCCCCAGCATTTT
V gene: TRBV9
J gene: TRBJ1-5
D gene: NA
clone size: few

CDR3 protein: CASSLARENTEAFF
CDR3 DNA: TGTGCCAGCAGTTTAGCTCGGGAGAACACTGAAGCTTTCTTT
V gene: TRBV12-3/TRBV12-4
J gene: TRBJ1-1
D gene: NA
clone size: many